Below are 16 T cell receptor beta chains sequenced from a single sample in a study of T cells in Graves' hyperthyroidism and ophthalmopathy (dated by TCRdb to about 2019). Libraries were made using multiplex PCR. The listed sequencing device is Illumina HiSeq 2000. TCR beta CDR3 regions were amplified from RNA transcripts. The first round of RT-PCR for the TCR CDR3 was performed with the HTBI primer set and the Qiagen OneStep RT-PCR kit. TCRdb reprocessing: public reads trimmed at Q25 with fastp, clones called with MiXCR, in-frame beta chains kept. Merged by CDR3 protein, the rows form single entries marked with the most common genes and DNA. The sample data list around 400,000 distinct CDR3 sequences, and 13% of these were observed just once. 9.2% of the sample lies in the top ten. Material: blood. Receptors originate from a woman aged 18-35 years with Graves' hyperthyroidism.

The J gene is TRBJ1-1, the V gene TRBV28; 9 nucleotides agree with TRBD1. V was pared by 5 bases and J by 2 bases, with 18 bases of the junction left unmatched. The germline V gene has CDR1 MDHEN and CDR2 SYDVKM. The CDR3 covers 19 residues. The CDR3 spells CASSPELSGTGISNTEAFF. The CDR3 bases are TGTGCCAGCAGTCCCGAGCTTTCCGGGACAGGGATCTCAAACACTGAAGCTTTCTTT.

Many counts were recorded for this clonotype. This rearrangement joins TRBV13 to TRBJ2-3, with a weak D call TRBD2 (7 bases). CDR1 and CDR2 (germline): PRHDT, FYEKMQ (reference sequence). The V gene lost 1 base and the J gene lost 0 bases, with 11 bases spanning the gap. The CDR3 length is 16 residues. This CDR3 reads CASSLAAGASTDTQYF. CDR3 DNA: TGTGCCAGCAGCTTAGCGGCGGGGGCTAGCACAGATACGCAGTATTTT.

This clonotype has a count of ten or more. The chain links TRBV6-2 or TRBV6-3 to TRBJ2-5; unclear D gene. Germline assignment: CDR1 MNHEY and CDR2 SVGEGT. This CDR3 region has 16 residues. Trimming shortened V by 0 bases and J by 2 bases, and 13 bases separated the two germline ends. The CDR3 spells CASSYSRGGSQETQYF. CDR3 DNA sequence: TGTGCCAGCAGTTACTCGAGAGGCGGAAGTCAAGAGACCCAGTACTTC.

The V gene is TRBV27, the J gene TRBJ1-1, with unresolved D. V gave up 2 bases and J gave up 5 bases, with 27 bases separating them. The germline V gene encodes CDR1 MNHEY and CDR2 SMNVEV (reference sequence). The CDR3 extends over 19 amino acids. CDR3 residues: CASSLGVFNSVIRGTEAFF. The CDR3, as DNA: TGTGCCAGCAGTTTAGGTGTTTTTAATTCCGTTATACGGGGAACTGAAGCTTTCTTT.

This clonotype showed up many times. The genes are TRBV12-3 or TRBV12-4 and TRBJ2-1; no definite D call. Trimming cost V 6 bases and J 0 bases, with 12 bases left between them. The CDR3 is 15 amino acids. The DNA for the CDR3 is TGTGCCAGCAGCAAACAGACGAGCTCCTACAATGAGCAGTTCTTC. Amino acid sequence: CASSKQTSSYNEQFF.

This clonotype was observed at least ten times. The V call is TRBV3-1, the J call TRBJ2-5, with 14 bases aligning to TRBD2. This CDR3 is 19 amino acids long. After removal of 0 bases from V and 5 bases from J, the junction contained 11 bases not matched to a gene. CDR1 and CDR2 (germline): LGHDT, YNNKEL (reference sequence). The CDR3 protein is CASSQDRLAGGHYVETQYF. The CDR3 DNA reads TGTGCCAGCAGCCAAGATAGACTAGCGGGAGGGCATTACGTGGAGACCCAGTACTTC.

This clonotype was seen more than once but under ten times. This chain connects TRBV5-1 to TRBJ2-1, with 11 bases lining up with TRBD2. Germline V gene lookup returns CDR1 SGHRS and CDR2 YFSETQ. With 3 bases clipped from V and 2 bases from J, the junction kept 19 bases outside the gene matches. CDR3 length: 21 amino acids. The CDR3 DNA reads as TGCGCCAGCAGCTCGCCAACCAGGGGGACTAGCGGAGGTGACCCCTACAATGAGCAGTTCTTC. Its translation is CASSSPTRGTSGGDPYNEQFF.

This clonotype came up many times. CDR3 sequence (DNA): TGTGCCAGCAGCGTGACCGGGAGGGCCTCTGAGCAGTTCTTC. Translating it yields CASSVTGRASEQFF. The rearrangement joins TRBV9 to TRBJ2-1; 8 bases fit TRBD2. This CDR3 contains 14 residues. Germline values: CDR1 SGDLS, CDR2 YYNGEE. V shed 2 bases and J 9 bases; nucleotides not matched to a gene: 7.

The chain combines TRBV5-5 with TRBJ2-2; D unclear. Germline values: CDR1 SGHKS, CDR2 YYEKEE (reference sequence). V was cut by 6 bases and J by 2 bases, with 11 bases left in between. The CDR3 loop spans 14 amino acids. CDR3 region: CASTTPLNTGELFF. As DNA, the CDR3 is TGTGCCAGCACCACCCCGCTTAACACCGGGGAGCTGTTTTTT.

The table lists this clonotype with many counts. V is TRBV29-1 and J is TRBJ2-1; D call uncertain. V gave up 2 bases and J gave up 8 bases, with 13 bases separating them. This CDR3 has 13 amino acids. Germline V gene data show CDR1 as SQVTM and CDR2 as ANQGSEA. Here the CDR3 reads CSVELPVGHEQFF. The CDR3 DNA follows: TGCAGCGTTGAACTCCCAGTCGGCCATGAGCAGTTCTTC.

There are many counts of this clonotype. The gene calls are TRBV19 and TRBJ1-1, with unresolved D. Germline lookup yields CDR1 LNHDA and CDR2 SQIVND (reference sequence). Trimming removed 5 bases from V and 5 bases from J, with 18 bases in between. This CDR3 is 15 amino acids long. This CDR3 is CASSVNPTVRTEAFF. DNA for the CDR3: TGTGCCAGTAGTGTCAACCCTACAGTTAGGACTGAAGCTTTCTTT. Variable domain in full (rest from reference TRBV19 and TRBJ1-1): DGGITQSPKYLFRKEGQNVTLSCEQNLNHDAMYWYRQDPGQGLRLIYYSQIVNDFQKGDIAEGYSVSREKKESFPLTVTSAQKNPTAFYLCASSVNPTVRTEAFFGQGTRLTVV.

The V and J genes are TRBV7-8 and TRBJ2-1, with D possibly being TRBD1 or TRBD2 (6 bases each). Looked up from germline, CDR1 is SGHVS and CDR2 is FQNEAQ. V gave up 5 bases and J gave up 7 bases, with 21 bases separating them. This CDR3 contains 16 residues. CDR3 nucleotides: TGTGCCAGCAGCCACAGCGGAGGGGGTTCATGGAATGAGCAGTTCTTC. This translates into CASSHSGGGSWNEQFF.

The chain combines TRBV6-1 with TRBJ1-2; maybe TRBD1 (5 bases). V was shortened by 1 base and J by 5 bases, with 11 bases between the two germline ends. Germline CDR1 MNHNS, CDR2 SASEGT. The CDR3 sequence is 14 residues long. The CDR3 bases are TGTGCCAGCAGTGAAGGGCCCGGGGGGTATGGCTACACCTTC. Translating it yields CASSEGPGGYGYTF.

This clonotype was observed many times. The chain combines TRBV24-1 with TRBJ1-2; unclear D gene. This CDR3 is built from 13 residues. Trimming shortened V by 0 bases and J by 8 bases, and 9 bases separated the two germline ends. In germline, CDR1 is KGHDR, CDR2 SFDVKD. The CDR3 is CATSDLNERGYTF. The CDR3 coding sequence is TGTGCCACCAGTGATTTGAACGAGAGAGGCTACACCTTC.

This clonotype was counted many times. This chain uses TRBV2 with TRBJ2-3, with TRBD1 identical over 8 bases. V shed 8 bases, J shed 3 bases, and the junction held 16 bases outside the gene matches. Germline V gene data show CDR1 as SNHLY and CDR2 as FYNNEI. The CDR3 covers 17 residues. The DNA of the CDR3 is TGTGCCAGCTCTAAAAGGAGGGGCGGACAGGGTACAGATACGCAGTATTTT. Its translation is CASSKRRGGQGTDTQYF.

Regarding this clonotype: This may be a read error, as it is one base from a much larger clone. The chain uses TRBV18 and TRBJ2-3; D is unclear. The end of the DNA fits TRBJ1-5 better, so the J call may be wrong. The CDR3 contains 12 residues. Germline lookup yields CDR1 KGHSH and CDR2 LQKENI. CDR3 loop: CASSPRADTQHF. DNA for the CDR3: TGTGCCAGCTCACCACGGGCCGATACGCAGCATTTT.